Below are 9 T cell receptor beta chains sequenced from a single sample in a study of shared clonotypes between healthy human individuals. Naive CD8 cells comprised CD45RO-negative, CCR7-positively selected cells, excluding terminally differentiated effector memory CD45RA+ cells. Assay used: immunoSEQ multiplex PCR; TCRdb lists only in-frame clones, some missing. The table has roughly 650,000 clones, about 95% seen once. The sequenced sample was naive CD8+ T cells sorted from blood. These TCRs come from a woman aged 25 to 39 in good health.

The chain employs TRBV30 and TRBJ2-1; D uncertain. This CDR3 contains 12 residues. V lost 0 bases, J lost 7 bases, and 7 bases lay in between. Germline CDR1 and CDR2: GTSNPN and SVGIG (reference sequence). The CDR3 nucleotides read TGTGCCTGGAGTGTTGTGGGAAATGAGCAGTTCTTC. It codes for CAWSVVGNEQFF.

The V gene is TRBV7-9, the J gene TRBJ1-1; D uncertain. The CDR3 sequence is 15 residues long. V was pared by 1 base and J by 3 bases, with 12 bases between. Germline V gene lookup returns CDR1 SEHNR and CDR2 FQNEAQ (reference sequence). The CDR3 here is CASSLGFGKHTEAFF. The CDR3 nucleotides are TGTGCCAGCAGCTTAGGCTTTGGGAAGCACACTGAAGCTTTCTTT.

The gene calls are TRBV2 and TRBJ1-5; D remains ambiguous. The CDR3 has 17 residues. V lost 4 bases and J lost 0, with 16 bases in between. The germline V gene has CDR1 SNHLY and CDR2 FYNNEI. DNA of the CDR3: TGTGCCAGCAGTGCTTTGGCAGGCCGCTATAGCAATCAGCCCCAGCATTTT. It yields the protein CASSALAGRYSNQPQHF.

V usage is TRBV2 and J usage is TRBJ1-1; D is perhaps TRBD1 (6 bases). CDR3 size: 12 residues. Looked up from germline, CDR1 is SNHLY and CDR2 is FYNNEI. V was pared by 7 bases and J by 4 bases, with 10 bases between. The chain's CDR3 is CASNTGPTEAFF. CDR3 sequence (DNA): TGTGCCAGCAACACAGGGCCCACTGAAGCTTTCTTT.

This chain connects TRBV4-1 to TRBJ1-5; no definite D call. The CDR3 contains 14 residues. Trimming left V 1 base short and J 7 bases short, with 11 bases between. Germline V gene lookup returns CDR1 MGHRA and CDR2 YSYEKL. CDR3 loop: CASSQGRLGQPQHF. The CDR3 bases are TGCGCCAGCAGCCAAGGCAGGCTGGGGCAGCCCCAGCATTTT.

V usage is TRBV2 and J usage is TRBJ2-7; 7 nucleotides agree with TRBD2. CDR3 size: 15 residues. The germline gives CDR1 SNHLY, CDR2 FYNNEI. The V gene end was trimmed by 0 bases and the J gene end by 4 bases; junction bases not matched to a gene: 6. As DNA, the CDR3 is TGTGCCAGCAGTGAAGCGGGAGGGCCTGGGTACGAGCAGTACTTC. It codes for CASSEAGGPGYEQYF.

The chain uses TRBV25-1 and TRBJ1-2; D is ambiguous. The CDR3 totals 13 residues. Germline CDR1 reads MGHDK; CDR2 reads SYGVNS. With 2 bases removed from V and 6 bases from J, the gap between germline ends came to 10 bases. The CDR3 protein is CASSERRSNGYTF. In DNA, the CDR3 is TGTGCCAGCAGTGAACGTCGGTCGAATGGCTACACCTTC.

This clone was observed a single time. Other DNA sequences in this sample translate to the same CDR3. The chain links TRBV6-5 to TRBJ2-5; TRBD2 is a possible D gene (5 bases). The CDR3 sequence is 12 residues long. V dropped 3 bases and J dropped 4 bases, with 6 bases sitting between them. Germline loops: CDR1 MNHEY, CDR2 SVGAGI. The CDR3 protein is CASSYGGETQYF. The CDR3 nucleotides read TGTGCCAGCAGTTATGGAGGAGAGACCCAGTACTTC.

The gene calls are TRBV5-6 and TRBJ2-7; 10 bases agree with TRBD2. J gave up 5 bases and V 2 bases, and 4 bases lay outside the gene matches. The CDR3 consists of 14 residues. Germline loops: CDR1 SGHDT, CDR2 YYEEEE. For the CDR3, the DNA is TGTGCCAGCAGCTTACTAGCGGGATTCAACGAGCAGTACTTC. Its protein product is CASSLLAGFNEQYF. Together with reference TRBV5-6 and TRBJ2-7, the CDR3 gives the full variable domain: DAGVTQSPTHLIKTRGQQVTLRCSPKSGHDTVSWYQQALGQGPQFIFQYYEEEERQRGNFPDRFSGHQFPNYSSELNVNALLLGDSALYLCASSLLAGFNEQYFGPGTRLTVT.